Described below is a single T cell receptor beta chain sequence and its context. These data are taken from a study of radiotherapy plus CTLA-4 blockade in lung cancer. The CDR3 runs to 13 residues. V dropped 2 bases and J dropped 5 bases, with 9 bases sitting between them. CDR1 SGHAT and CDR2 FQNNGV come from the germline V gene. TCRdb's table, derived via immunoSEQ multiplex PCR, lists solely in-frame clones and lacks some. The sample holds over 75,000 clones, about 83% seen once. Focal radiation plus CTLA-4 blockade with ipilimumab was given to patients with chemo-refractory metastatic non-small-cell lung cancer.

The source is a human donor with non-small cell lung cancer who had stable disease on radiotherapy plus ipilimumab. Sequencing was performed on peripheral blood, taken from a patient treated with radiotherapy plus ipilimumab. The chain combines TRBV11-2 with TRBJ1-1, with D tentatively TRBD1 (6 bases). The CDR3 here is CASSLTGQTEAFF. In DNA, the CDR3 is TGTGCCAGCAGCTTAACAGGGCAAACTGAAGCTTTCTTT. Supplemented by reference TRBV11-2 and TRBJ1-1, the full variable domain reads EAGVAQSPRYKIIEKRQSVAFWCNPISGHATLYWYQQILGQGPKLLIQFQNNGVVDDSQLPKDRFSAERLKGVDSTLKIQPAKLEDSAVYLCASSLTGQTEAFFGQGTRLTVV.